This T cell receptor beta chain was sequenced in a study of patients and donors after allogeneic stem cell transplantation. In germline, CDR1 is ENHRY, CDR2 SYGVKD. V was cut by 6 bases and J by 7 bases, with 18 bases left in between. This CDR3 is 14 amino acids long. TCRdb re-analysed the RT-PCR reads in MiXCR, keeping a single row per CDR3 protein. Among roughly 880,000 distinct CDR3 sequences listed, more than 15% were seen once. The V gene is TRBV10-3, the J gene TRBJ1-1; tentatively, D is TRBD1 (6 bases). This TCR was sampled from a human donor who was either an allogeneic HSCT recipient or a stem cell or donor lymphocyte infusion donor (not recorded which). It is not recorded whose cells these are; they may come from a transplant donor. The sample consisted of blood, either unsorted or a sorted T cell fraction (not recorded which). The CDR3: CAIRSQRMGHEAFF. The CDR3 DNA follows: TGTGCCATCAGGTCACAGCGAATGGGACATGAAGCTTTCTTT.